The 5 T cell receptor beta chains below come from one sample, sequenced in a study of blood T cell repertoires in COVID-19. The method was immunoSEQ multiplex PCR; TCRdb's version includes in-frame clones alone and lacks a portion of them. In the table there are 150,000 or so clones, about nine tenths of which are singletons. What was sequenced was peripheral blood. Receptors were obtained from a man aged 60-69 years with acute or convalescent COVID-19.

The chain carries TRBV24-1 and TRBJ1-1, with D unclear. The germline V gene has CDR1 KGHDR and CDR2 SFDVKD. This CDR3 region has 13 residues. Trimming cost V 3 bases and J 1 base, with 5 bases left between them. CDR3 coding DNA: TGTGCCACCAGTGATGCGGGGAACACTGAAGCTTTCTTT. This sequence encodes CATSDAGNTEAFF.

This clone was picked up a small number of times. The chain combines TRBV10-3 with TRBJ2-7; a possible D gene is TRBD1 (5 bases). The CDR3 is made up of 12 amino acids. The germline V gene has CDR1 ENHRY and CDR2 SYGVKD. Trimming removed 6 bases from V and 3 bases from J, with 9 bases in between. The CDR3 is CAISRTSYEQYV. The CDR3 DNA sequence: TGTGCCATCAGCCGGACAAGCTACGAGCAGTACGTC.

This rearrangement joins TRBV7-9 to TRBJ1-2, with TRBD1 identical over 7 bases. CDR3 length: 19 residues. Germline-derived CDR1 and CDR2 are SEHNR and FQNEAQ (reference sequence). With 5 bases clipped from V and 6 bases from J, the junction kept 24 bases outside the gene matches. The CDR3, as DNA: TGTGCCAGCAGCCCAATAACCCCCCTACAGGGGTTGGTCGTTAATGGCTACACCTTC. Protein: CASSPITPLQGLVVNGYTF.

The genes are TRBV12-5 and TRBJ2-1, with D unclear. The germline V and J ends were trimmed by 6 bases and 7 bases, with 16 bases remaining between them. This CDR3 is 14 amino acids long. Germline V CDR1 and CDR2: LGHNT, FRNRAP. The CDR3 loop is CASGLGLSRNEQFF. The CDR3 nucleotides read TGTGCTAGTGGGCTGGGCCTTAGTAGAAATGAGCAGTTCTTC.

The chain combines TRBV9 with TRBJ1-4, with D perhaps TRBD1 (5 bases). The V and J ends lost 4 bases and 2 bases respectively, with 15 bases between them. Germline V CDR1 and CDR2: SGDLS, YYNGEE. CDR3 size: 16 residues. The CDR3 DNA follows: TGTGCCAGCAGCCCACGCGGGGGGACGACTAATGAAAAACTGTTTTTT. The encoded protein is CASSPRGGTTNEKLFF.